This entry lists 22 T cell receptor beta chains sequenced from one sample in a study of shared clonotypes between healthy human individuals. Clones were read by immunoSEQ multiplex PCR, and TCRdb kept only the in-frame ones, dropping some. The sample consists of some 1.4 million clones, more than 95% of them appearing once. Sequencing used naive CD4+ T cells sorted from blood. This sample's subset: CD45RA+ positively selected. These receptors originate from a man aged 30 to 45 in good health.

The CDR3 sequence: CSVRGTGLYGYTF. CDR3 DNA: TGCAGCGTAAGAGGGACAGGGCTCTATGGCTACACCTTC. V usage is TRBV29-1 and J usage is TRBJ1-2; 9 nucleotides agree with TRBD1. Germline assignment: CDR1 SQVTM and CDR2 ANQGSEA. This CDR3 region has 13 residues. The V and J ends lost 6 bases and 4 bases, in that order; junction bases with no gene match: 6.

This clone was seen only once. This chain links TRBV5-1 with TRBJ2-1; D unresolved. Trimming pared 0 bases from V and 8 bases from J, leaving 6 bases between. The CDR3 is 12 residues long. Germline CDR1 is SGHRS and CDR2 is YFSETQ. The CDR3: CASSLGGDEQFF. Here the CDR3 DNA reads TGCGCCAGCAGCTTGGGCGGCGATGAGCAGTTCTTC.

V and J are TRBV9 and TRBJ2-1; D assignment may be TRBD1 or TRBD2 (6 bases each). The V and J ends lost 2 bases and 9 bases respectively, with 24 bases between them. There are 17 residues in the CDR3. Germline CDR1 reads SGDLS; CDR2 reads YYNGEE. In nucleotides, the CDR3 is TGTGCCAGCAGCGTTCAGATGACTAGTGGTACCAGGGGTGAGCAGTTCTTC. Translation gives CASSVQMTSGTRGEQFF.

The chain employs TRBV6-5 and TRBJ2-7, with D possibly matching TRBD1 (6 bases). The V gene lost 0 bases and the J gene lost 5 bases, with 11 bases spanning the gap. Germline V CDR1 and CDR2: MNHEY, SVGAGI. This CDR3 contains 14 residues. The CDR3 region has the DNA TGTGCCAGCAGTTACTCTCCGGGACAACACGAGCAGTACTTC. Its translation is CASSYSPGQHEQYF.

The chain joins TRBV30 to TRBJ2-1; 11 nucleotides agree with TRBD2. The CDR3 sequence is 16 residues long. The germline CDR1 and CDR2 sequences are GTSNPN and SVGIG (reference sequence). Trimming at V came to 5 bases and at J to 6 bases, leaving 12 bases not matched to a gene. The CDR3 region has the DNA TGTGCCTGGGTTCGATATAGCGGGAGGGCTGGCAATGAGCAGTTCTTC. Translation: CAWVRYSGRAGNEQFF.

DNA for the CDR3: TGTGCCAGCTCACCACGACAGGGGGGTCCCGGGGAGCTGTTTTTT. It specifies CASSPRQGGPGELFF. V usage is TRBV18 and J usage is TRBJ2-2; 9 bases match TRBD1. The length of the CDR3 is 15 residues. V was clipped by 1 base and J by 6 bases; unmatched bases: 3. Germline assignment: CDR1 KGHSH and CDR2 LQKENI.

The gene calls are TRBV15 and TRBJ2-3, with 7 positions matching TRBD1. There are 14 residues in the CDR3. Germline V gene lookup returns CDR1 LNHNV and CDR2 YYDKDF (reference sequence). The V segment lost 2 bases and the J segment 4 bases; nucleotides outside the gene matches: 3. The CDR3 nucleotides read TGTGCCACCAGCAGATCCCAGGGGGCAGATACGCAGTATTTT. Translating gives CATSRSQGADTQYF. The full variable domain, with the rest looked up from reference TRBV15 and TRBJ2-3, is DAMVIQNPRYQVTQFGKPVTLSCSQTLNHNVMYWYQQKSSQAPKLLFHYYDKDFNNEADTPDNFQSRRPNTSFCFLDIRSPGLGDTAMYLCATSRSQGADTQYFGPGTRLTVL.

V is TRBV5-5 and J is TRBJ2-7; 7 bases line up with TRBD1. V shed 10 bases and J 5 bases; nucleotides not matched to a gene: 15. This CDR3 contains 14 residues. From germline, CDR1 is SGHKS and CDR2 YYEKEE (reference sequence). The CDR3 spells CACNGIAGGNEQYF. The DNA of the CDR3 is TGTGCCTGCAATGGGATCGCAGGGGGTAACGAGCAGTACTTC.

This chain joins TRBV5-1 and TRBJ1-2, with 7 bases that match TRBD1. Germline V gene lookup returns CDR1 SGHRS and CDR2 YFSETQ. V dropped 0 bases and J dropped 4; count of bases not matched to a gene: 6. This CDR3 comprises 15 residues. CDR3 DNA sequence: TGCGCCAGCAGCTTGGATGGGACAGAGTTCTATGGCTACACCTTC. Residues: CASSLDGTEFYGYTF.

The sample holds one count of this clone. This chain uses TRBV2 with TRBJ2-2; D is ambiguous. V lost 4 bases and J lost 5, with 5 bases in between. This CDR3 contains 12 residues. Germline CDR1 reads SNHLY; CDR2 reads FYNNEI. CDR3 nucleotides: TGTGCCAGCAGTGGGGAAACCGGGGAGCTGTTTTTT. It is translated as CASSGETGELFF.

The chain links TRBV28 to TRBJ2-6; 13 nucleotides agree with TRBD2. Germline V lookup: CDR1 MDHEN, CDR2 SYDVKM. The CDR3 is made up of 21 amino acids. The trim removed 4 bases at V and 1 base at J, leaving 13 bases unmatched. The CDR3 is CASSSYSPGLAGLSGANVLTF. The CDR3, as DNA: TGTGCCAGCAGTTCCTATTCTCCGGGACTAGCGGGATTATCTGGGGCCAACGTCCTGACTTTC. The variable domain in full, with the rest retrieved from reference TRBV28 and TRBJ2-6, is DVKVTQSSRYLVKRTGEKVFLECVQDMDHENMFWYRQDPGLGLRLIYFSYDVKMKEKGDIPEGYSVSREKKERFSLILESASTNQTSMYLCASSSYSPGLAGLSGANVLTFGAGSRLTVL.

The CDR3 sequence: CASSSGDRENTEAFF. CDR3 nucleotides: TGTGCCAGCAGCTCAGGGGACAGGGAGAACACTGAAGCTTTCTTT. J is TRBJ1-1 and V is TRBV7-9; 9 nucleotides agree with TRBD1. The trim removed 4 bases at V and 1 base at J, leaving 4 bases unmatched. Germline V lookup: CDR1 SEHNR, CDR2 FQNEAQ (reference sequence). This CDR3 is 15 amino acids long. Filled out from reference TRBV7-9 and TRBJ1-1, the complete variable domain reads DTGVSQNPRHKITKRGQNVTFRCDPISEHNRLYWYRQTLGQGPEFLTYFQNEAQLEKSRLLSDRFSAERPKGSFSTLEIQRTEQGDSAMYLCASSSGDRENTEAFFGQGTRLTVV.

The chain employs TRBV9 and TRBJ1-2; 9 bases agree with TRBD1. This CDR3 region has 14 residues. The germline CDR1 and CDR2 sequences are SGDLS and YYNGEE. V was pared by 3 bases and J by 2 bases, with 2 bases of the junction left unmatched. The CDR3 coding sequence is TGTGCCAGCAGCGGAGGACAGGGGAACTATGGCTACACCTTC. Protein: CASSGGQGNYGYTF.

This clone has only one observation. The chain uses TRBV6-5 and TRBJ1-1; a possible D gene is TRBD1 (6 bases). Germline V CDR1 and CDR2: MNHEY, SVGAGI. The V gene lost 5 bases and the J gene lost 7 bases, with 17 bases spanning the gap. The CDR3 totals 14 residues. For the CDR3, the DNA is TGTGCCAGCAGTCGCACTACCGAACAGGGTGAAGCTTTCTTT. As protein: CASSRTTEQGEAFF.

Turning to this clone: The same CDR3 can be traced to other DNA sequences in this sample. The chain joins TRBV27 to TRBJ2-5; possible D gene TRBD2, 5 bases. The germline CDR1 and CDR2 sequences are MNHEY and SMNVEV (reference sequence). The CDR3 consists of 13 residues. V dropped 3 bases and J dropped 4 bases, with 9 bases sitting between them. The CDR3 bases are TGTGCCAGCAGTTTCCGAGGGCGAGAGACCCAGTACTTC. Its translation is CASSFRGRETQYF.

CDR3 DNA: TGTGCCAGCAGCTTAATCAAAGGCTCCTACAATGAGCAGTTCTTC. Amino acid sequence: CASSLIKGSYNEQFF. The chain recombines TRBV11-2 with TRBJ2-1; D uncertain. The CDR3 has 15 amino acids. Germline-derived CDR1 and CDR2 are SGHAT and FQNNGV. Trimming took off 2 bases at V and 0 bases at J, with 8 bases between the two ends.

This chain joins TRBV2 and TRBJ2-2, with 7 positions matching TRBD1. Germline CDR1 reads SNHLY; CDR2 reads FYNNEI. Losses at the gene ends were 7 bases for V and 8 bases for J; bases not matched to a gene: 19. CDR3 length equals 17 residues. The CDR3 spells CASIKDRIGEIGGELFF. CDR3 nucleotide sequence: TGTGCCAGCATCAAGGACAGGATTGGAGAAATAGGTGGGGAGCTGTTTTTT.

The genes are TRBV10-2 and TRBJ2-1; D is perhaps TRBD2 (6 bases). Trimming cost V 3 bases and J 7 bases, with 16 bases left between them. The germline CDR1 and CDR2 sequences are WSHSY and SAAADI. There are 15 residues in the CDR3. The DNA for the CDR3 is TGCGCCAGCAGTGATACGGGAGTATGGGGTAATGAGCAGTTCTTC. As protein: CASSDTGVWGNEQFF.

In DNA, the CDR3 is TGTGCCAGCAGCTCGGGACACAGAACGATGAACACTGAAGCTTTCTTT. Translated: CASSSGHRTMNTEAFF. The chain recombines TRBV5-4 with TRBJ1-1; a possible D gene is TRBD1 (6 bases). CDR1 SGHNT and CDR2 YYREEE come from the germline V gene (reference sequence). The CDR3 totals 16 residues. V was trimmed by 3 bases and J by 0 bases, leaving 15 bases between them.

Here the CDR3 reads CASSPARTEAFF. CDR3 sequence (DNA): TGTGCCAGCAGCCCCGCCAGGACTGAAGCTTTCTTT. The V and J genes are TRBV6-5 and TRBJ1-1; D unresolved. Trimming left V 6 bases short and J 5 bases short, with 10 bases between. Looked up from germline, CDR1 is MNHEY and CDR2 is SVGAGI. There are 12 residues in the CDR3.

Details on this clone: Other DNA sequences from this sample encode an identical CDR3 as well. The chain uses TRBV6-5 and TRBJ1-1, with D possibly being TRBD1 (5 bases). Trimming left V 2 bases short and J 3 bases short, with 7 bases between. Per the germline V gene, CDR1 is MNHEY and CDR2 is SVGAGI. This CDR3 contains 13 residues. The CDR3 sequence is CASSYLGDTEAFF. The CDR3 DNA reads TGTGCCAGCAGTTACCTGGGGGACACTGAAGCTTTCTTT.

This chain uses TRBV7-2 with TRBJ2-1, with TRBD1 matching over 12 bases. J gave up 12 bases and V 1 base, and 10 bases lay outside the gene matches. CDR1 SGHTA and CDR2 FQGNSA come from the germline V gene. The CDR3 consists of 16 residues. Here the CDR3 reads CASSLVGTGGPQAQFF. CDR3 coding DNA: TGTGCCAGCAGCTTAGTAGGGACAGGGGGCCCCCAGGCGCAGTTCTTC.